A selection of T cell receptor beta chains follows, all from one sample in a study of regulatory dendritic cells for organ transplantation. Here immunoSEQ multiplex PCR was the method, and the copy in TCRdb shows in-frame clones only, minus some. The data show approximately 11,000 clones, with over 85% seen just once and approximately 0.45% held by the top ten. These receptors have no known antigen. Sequencing was carried out using naive CD8+ T cells from blood cultured with dendritic cells. Receptors originate from a human donor in good health. Each CDR3 is given with its conserved first and last residue. A D gene is named only where the DNA matches it firmly. Expanded clones get a size class; other rows say once, few or many, or leave the size out.

TRBD2,TRBJ2-1,-,TRBV7-6,15,TGTGCCAGCAGCCTCATAGCGGGAGAGAGCGGTGAGCAGTTCTTC,CASSLIAGESGEQFF
-,TRBJ1-1,-,TRBV14,15,TGTGCCAGCAGCCAAGAGGTTGGGGTTAACACTGAAGCTTTCTTT,CASSQEVGVNTEAFF
TRBD2,TRBJ2-5,-,TRBV19,15,TGTGCCAGTAGTATAATGCGGGGGGAGAGGGAGACCCAGTACTTC,CASSIMRGERETQYF
-,TRBJ1-2,-,TRBV13,11,TGTGCCAGCAAGGCAGGGGCCGGCTACACCTTC,CASKAGAGYTF
-,TRBJ2-3,-,TRBV13,13,TGTGCCAGCAGCCCACCTCAGGGAGATACGCAGTATTTT,CASSPPQGDTQYF
TRBD2,TRBJ2-3,once,TRBV4-2,18,TGTGCCAGCAGCCAAGAGGAGAGCGGGAGAGTTAGCACAGATACGCAGTATTTT,CASSQEESGRVSTDTQYF
TRBD2,TRBJ2-7,once,TRBV27,17,TGTGCCAGCACTCCCGGGACTAGCGGCCCCGACTGGGACGAGCAGTACTTC,CASTPGTSGPDWDEQYF
TRBD2,TRBJ2-3,-,TRBV27,17,TGTGCCAGCAGTCTCGATGGAGCGGGGGGCCGCATAGATACGCAGTATTTT,CASSLDGAGGRIDTQYF
-,TRBJ2-3,-,TRBV30,21,TGTGCCTGGAGTGTACCCCACCTCACAGGGGAGGGCTTGGCAATAACAGATACGCAGTATTTT,CAWSVPHLTGEGLAITDTQYF
-,TRBJ2-2,-,TRBV30,15,TGTGCCTGGAGTGTCGGGACCACGAACACCGGGGAGCTGTTTTTT,CAWSVGTTNTGELFF
TRBD1,TRBJ1-6,-,TRBV5-6,14,TGTGCCAGCAGCTGGGACAGGAGTAATTCACCCCTCCACTTT,CASSWDRSNSPLHF
-,TRBJ2-1,-,TRBV14,13,TGTGCCAGCAGCCCTTTTCCCCCAGGGGAGCAGTTCTTC,CASSPFPPGEQFF
-,TRBJ1-5,-,TRBV6-5,14,TGTGCCAGCAGTTATGGTAGTTCCAATCAGCCCCAGCATTTT,CASSYGSSNQPQHF
-,TRBJ1-1,-,TRBV6-1,14,TGTGCCAGCAGTGACCCGGACGTAGGTTATGAAGCTTTCTTT,CASSDPDVGYEAFF
-,TRBJ2-1,-,TRBV7-3,14,TGTGCCAGCAGCCCGGGACTCGCACCCAATGAGCAGTTCTTC,CASSPGLAPNEQFF
TRBD1,TRBJ1-5,-,TRBV28,18,TGTGCCAGCGTCGGGACAGCCCCGGATTTCTATAGCAATCAGCCCCAGCATTTT,CASVGTAPDFYSNQPQHF
-,TRBJ2-5,-,TRBV5-5,14,TGTGCCAGCAGCCCGGAGGGGTTTCTGGAGACCCAGTACTTC,CASSPEGFLETQYF
-,TRBJ2-5,once,TRBV7-2,16,TGTGCCAGCAGCTTGCCCCTGACGGGGCGTCAAGAGACCCAGTACTTC,CASSLPLTGRQETQYF
-,TRBJ1-2,-,TRBV28,14,TGTGCCAGCAGCAACGGGGGCGGATCCTATGGCTACACCTTC,CASSNGGGSYGYTF
-,TRBJ2-7,-,TRBV7-8,16,TGTGCCAGCAGCGTCACCCCAGGAGAGGGCTCCTACGAGCAGTACTTC,CASSVTPGEGSYEQYF
TRBD1,TRBJ2-1,-,TRBV7-9,15,TGTGCCAGCAGCTTAGGACAGGGCTCCTACAATGAGCAGTTCTTC,CASSLGQGSYNEQFF
-,TRBJ2-1,-,TRBV4-1,13,TGCGCCAGCAGCCAAGTTCAGTACAATGAGCAGTTCTTC,CASSQVQYNEQFF
-,TRBJ1-1,-,TRBV6-5,14,TGTGCCAGCAGTGTTACTGGGGTAGGCACTGAAGCTTTCTTT,CASSVTGVGTEAFF
TRBD2,TRBJ2-5,-,TRBV28,15,TGTGCCAGCAGTACACTAGCGGGAGGGCTAGAGACCCAGTACTTC,CASSTLAGGLETQYF
-,TRBJ2-2,-,TRBV6-5,14,TGTGCCAGCAGGGCGTCGCAGAAGACCGGGGAGCTGTTTTTT,CASRASQKTGELFF
TRBD2,TRBJ2-7,-,TRBV20-1,11,TGCAGTGTACCCTGGGGGGGAAGGGAGTACTTC,CSVPWGGREYF
-,TRBJ1-1,-,TRBV9,15,TGTGCCAGCAGCGTAGGGGGGACACAGAACACTGAAGCTTTCTTT,CASSVGGTQNTEAFF
-,TRBJ2-7,-,TRBV7-2,13,TGTGCCAGCAGCTTTCCGGGACGCGGGGAGCAGTACTTC,CASSFPGRGEQYF
-,TRBJ1-2,-,TRBV15,15,TGTGCCACCAGCAGAGATAGAGGGGCTAACTATGGCTACACCTTC,CATSRDRGANYGYTF
-,TRBJ2-7,-,TRBV10-2,14,TGCGCCAGCAGTTCAGGGGCCTACTCCTACGAGCAGTACTTC,CASSSGAYSYEQYF
-,TRBJ1-5,-,TRBV2,13,TGTGCCAGCGGGGCAGGCGGCAATCAGCCCCAGCATTTT,CASGAGGNQPQHF
TRBD2,TRBJ2-1,-,TRBV4-1,14,TGCGCCAGCAAACTAGCGGGGGGTGACAATGAGCAGTTCTTC,CASKLAGGDNEQFF
-,TRBJ1-4,once,TRBV4-3,17,TGCGCCAGCAGCCAAGACGGCACCGGGAGATTTAATGAAAAACTGTTTTTT,CASSQDGTGRFNEKLFF
-,TRBJ2-3,few,TRBV2,12,TGTGCCAGCAGTACGAGGGGGGATACGCAGTATTTT,CASSTRGDTQYF
-,TRBJ2-3,-,TRBV19,18,TGTGCCAGTAGTATAGAGGGGACATCTTTTGTGCGCGCAGATACGCAGTATTTT,CASSIEGTSFVRADTQYF